These T cell receptor beta chains were read from a single sample in a study of blood T cell repertoires in COVID-19. TCRdb keeps only in-frame clones here, not all; method: immunoSEQ multiplex PCR. The sample has tens of thousands of clones; approximately 90% are singletons. Sequencing input: peripheral blood. These receptors were taken from a man aged 40-49 years with acute or convalescent COVID-19. The CDR3 runs from the conserved cysteine through the conserved F or W.

j_gene: TRBJ1-5
v_gene: TRBV7-9
CDR3aa: CASSPGDRGFAQHF

j_gene: TRBJ1-2
v_gene: TRBV7-2
CDR3aa: CASSQGTDYSYTF

j_gene: TRBJ2-7
v_gene: TRBV4-1
CDR3aa: CASSQDTGGLYEQYF

j_gene: TRBJ1-3
v_gene: TRBV5-4
CDR3aa: CASSPGSGNTIYF

j_gene: TRBJ1-2
v_gene: TRBV12-3/TRBV12-4
CDR3aa: CASSPGQGHGYTF

j_gene: TRBJ1-1
v_gene: TRBV10-1
CDR3aa: CASSAGTTLKAFF

j_gene: TRBJ1-1
v_gene: TRBV20-1
CDR3aa: CSARGRTEAFF

j_gene: TRBJ2-4
v_gene: TRBV19
CDR3aa: CASSTGTSGRAAKNIQYF

j_gene: TRBJ1-1
v_gene: TRBV29-1
CDR3aa: CSVGEGYRENTEAFF

j_gene: TRBJ2-1
v_gene: TRBV5-4
CDR3aa: CASTHPGTSNNEQFF

j_gene: TRBJ1-5
v_gene: TRBV19
CDR3aa: CASSPAGGRDQPQHF

j_gene: TRBJ1-5
v_gene: TRBV6-5
CDR3aa: CASSYGQGRQPQHF

j_gene: TRBJ2-1
v_gene: TRBV18
CDR3aa: CASSPPGYKGDEQFF

j_gene: TRBJ1-2
v_gene: TRBV5-4
CDR3aa: CASSTDSYGYTF

j_gene: TRBJ2-7
v_gene: TRBV24-1
CDR3aa: CATSRGYEQYF

j_gene: TRBJ2-1
v_gene: TRBV5-1
CDR3aa: CASSLGPGQSQYEQFF

j_gene: TRBJ1-2
v_gene: TRBV7-2
CDR3aa: CASSYPGSNYGYTF

j_gene: TRBJ1-2
v_gene: TRBV4-3
CDR3aa: CASSRAQTGLLTSYGYTF

j_gene: TRBJ1-1
v_gene: TRBV19
CDR3aa: CASSISRKPEAFF

j_gene: TRBJ1-1
v_gene: TRBV30
CDR3aa: CAFSGDTEAFF

j_gene: TRBJ1-1
v_gene: TRBV7-9
CDR3aa: CASSFQTENTEAFF

j_gene: TRBJ1-4
v_gene: TRBV7-9
CDR3aa: CASSLGGLANEKLFF

j_gene: TRBJ2-1
v_gene: TRBV21-1
CDR3aa: CASSKTSFQSSFF

j_gene: TRBJ2-7
v_gene: TRBV2
CDR3aa: CASSYRTSWGADSYEQYF

j_gene: TRBJ1-4
v_gene: TRBV4-2
CDR3aa: CASSQGAGLGEKLFF

j_gene: TRBJ1-2
v_gene: TRBV12-3/TRBV12-4
CDR3aa: CASSLRGNYGYTF

j_gene: TRBJ1-1
v_gene: TRBV4-3
CDR3aa: CASSHRQYTEAFF

j_gene: TRBJ1-1
v_gene: TRBV24-1
CDR3aa: CATFRGGMNTEAFF

j_gene: TRBJ1-2
v_gene: TRBV11-2
CDR3aa: CASSRRGISYGYTF

j_gene: TRBJ2-3
v_gene: TRBV4-2
CDR3aa: CASSQAEASGSLSSGDTQYF

j_gene: TRBJ1-5
v_gene: TRBV28
CDR3aa: CASSSGQGRSQPQHF

j_gene: TRBJ1-3
v_gene: TRBV9
CDR3aa: CASSPGTGNGNTIYF

j_gene: TRBJ2-1
v_gene: TRBV12-3/TRBV12-4
CDR3aa: CASSSAVNEQFF

j_gene: TRBJ2-3
v_gene: TRBV7-9
CDR3aa: CASSQGATSTDTQYF

j_gene: TRBJ1-5
v_gene: TRBV5-8
CDR3aa: CASSLVGQGWRPQHF

j_gene: TRBJ2-2
v_gene: TRBV5-1
CDR3aa: CASSLKGPTGELFF

j_gene: TRBJ2-7
v_gene: TRBV5-4
CDR3aa: CASGSGTGGSEQYF

j_gene: TRBJ2-3
v_gene: TRBV30
CDR3aa: CAWSLAGGPPRQYF

j_gene: TRBJ2-7
v_gene: TRBV6-5
CDR3aa: CASGLAGGRGYEQYF

j_gene: TRBJ2-7
v_gene: TRBV6-2/TRBV6-3
CDR3aa: CASSRRGSGTYEQYF

j_gene: TRBJ2-5
v_gene: TRBV5-4
CDR3aa: CASSLGLDFSRETQYF

j_gene: TRBJ1-4
v_gene: TRBV5-1
CDR3aa: CASSSYLQGANEKLFF

j_gene: TRBJ1-1
v_gene: TRBV10-1
CDR3aa: CASSDRPGWGQAFF

j_gene: TRBJ1-2
v_gene: TRBV29-1
CDR3aa: CSVVLAGGNYGYTF

j_gene: TRBJ2-7
v_gene: TRBV6-5
CDR3aa: CASSWTSEPYEQYF

j_gene: TRBJ1-1
v_gene: TRBV14
CDR3aa: CASSTRGMNTEAFF

j_gene: TRBJ1-2
v_gene: TRBV5-1
CDR3aa: CASSYIDRGQVNGYTF

j_gene: TRBJ2-5
v_gene: TRBV6-2/TRBV6-3
CDR3aa: CASSYRGGLETQYF

j_gene: TRBJ2-5
v_gene: TRBV5-1
CDR3aa: CASSLVEQETQYF

j_gene: TRBJ1-5
v_gene: TRBV27
CDR3aa: CATRDRTGQPQHF

j_gene: TRBJ2-5
v_gene: TRBV5-1
CDR3aa: CASSLGRGQETQYF

j_gene: TRBJ1-2
v_gene: TRBV25-1
CDR3aa: CASSDGGFYGYTF

j_gene: TRBJ1-1
v_gene: TRBV25-1
CDR3aa: CASSGGTGTFF

j_gene: TRBJ1-5
v_gene: TRBV18
CDR3aa: CASSPVTDQPQHF

j_gene: TRBJ2-3
v_gene: TRBV11-2
CDR3aa: CASSLVLREDTDTQYF